These T cell receptor beta chains were read from a single sample in a study of blood T cells in healthy people across ages. MiXCR, applied by TCRdb to the 5' RACE reads, yields one record per CDR3 protein. The table shows hundreds of thousands of distinct CDR3 sequences, with 58% occurring only once. Specimen: blood. Receptor source: a man aged 25 to 40 in good health. Both conserved end residues are part of each CDR3. Fields, in order: clone size, J gene, D gene, V gene, CDR3 DNA, CDR3 protein. A D gene is named only where the DNA matches it firmly. Clone size is stated in some rows and not others, as once, few, many or a class when expanded.

. | TRBJ2-1 | TRBD2 | TRBV12-3/TRBV12-4 | TGTGCCAGCAGTTTTGGTCTAGCGGGGGGTGGACAGTTCTTC | CASSFGLAGGGQFF
. | TRBJ2-3 | . | TRBV5-6 | TGTGCCAGCAGCTCTCCCTGGGGCGGAACAACAGATACGCAGTATTTT | CASSSPWGGTTDTQYF
. | TRBJ2-1 | . | TRBV7-2 | TGTGCCAGCAGCCGGGGACGAAGTAGAAACAATGAGCAGTTCTTC | CASSRGRSRNNEQFF
. | TRBJ2-1 | TRBD2 | TRBV20-1 | TGCAGTGCTTTCTATAGCGGGGAGGAGCAGTTCTTC | CSAFYSGEEQFF
. | TRBJ2-3 | TRBD1 | TRBV6-5 | TGTGCCAGCAGGCGGGACAGGGAGGATACGCAGTATTTT | CASRRDREDTQYF
. | TRBJ2-5 | TRBD2 | TRBV29-1 | TGCAGCGTTGCCCCCACTAGCGCTCAAGAGACCCAGTACTTC | CSVAPTSAQETQYF
. | TRBJ2-7 | TRBD2 | TRBV7-6 | TGTGCCAGCAGCCCCGGGACTAGCGGGGGGTTCTTCGAGCAGTACTTC | CASSPGTSGGFFEQYF
. | TRBJ2-3 | TRBD1 | TRBV6-5 | TGTGCCAGCAGTTCCAGGGGGCGGGTAGATACGCAGTATTTT | CASSSRGRVDTQYF
few | TRBJ1-1 | . | TRBV20-1 | TGCAGTGCTAGTAGGGCCATAGGGAACACTGAAGCTTTCTTT | CSASRAIGNTEAFF
once | TRBJ1-3 | . | TRBV12-3/TRBV12-4 | TGTGCCAGCAGTTTCGAGGGGGGAACTGAAAACACCATATATTTT | CASSFEGGTENTIYF
few | TRBJ2-7 | . | TRBV6-5 | TGTGCCAGCAGTTACAGCGCGGGTGATTGGGGCGAGCAGTACTTC | CASSYSAGDWGEQYF
. | TRBJ2-7 | TRBD1 | TRBV3-1 | TGTGCCAGCAGCCAGTTAAACAGGGGGATCAGCGAGCAGTACTTC | CASSQLNRGISEQYF
. | TRBJ2-1 | TRBD2 | TRBV6-2/TRBV6-3 | TGTGCCACTAAACTAGCGGGCAATGAGCAGTTCTTC | CATKLAGNEQFF
few | TRBJ1-2 | . | TRBV7-9 | TGTGCCAGCAGCCCTACAGGGTTTCTTTATGGCTACACCTTC | CASSPTGFLYGYTF
. | TRBJ2-1 | . | TRBV6-1 | TGTGCCAGCAGGCGGTTTTGGGGTACAGGAGAGACCCAGTTCTTC | CASRRFWGTGETQFF
. | TRBJ2-5 | . | TRBV20-1 | TGCAGTGCTAGCCTCTACCTGGTGGCGGAGGGGCCCCAGTACTTC | CSASLYLVAEGPQYF
. | TRBJ1-2 | . | TRBV29-1 | TGCAGCGTTGACCAGGGGCCCTTCTATGGCTACACCTTC | CSVDQGPFYGYTF
. | TRBJ2-1 | . | TRBV12-5 | TGTGCTAGTGGGCTAAGGGTTTGGGGGCGAAGCTCCTACAATGAGCAGTTCTTT | CASGLRVWGRSSYNEQFF
. | TRBJ2-5 | . | TRBV20-1 | TGCAGTGCGGCACCACCCCAAGAGACCCAGTACTTC | CSAAPPQETQYF